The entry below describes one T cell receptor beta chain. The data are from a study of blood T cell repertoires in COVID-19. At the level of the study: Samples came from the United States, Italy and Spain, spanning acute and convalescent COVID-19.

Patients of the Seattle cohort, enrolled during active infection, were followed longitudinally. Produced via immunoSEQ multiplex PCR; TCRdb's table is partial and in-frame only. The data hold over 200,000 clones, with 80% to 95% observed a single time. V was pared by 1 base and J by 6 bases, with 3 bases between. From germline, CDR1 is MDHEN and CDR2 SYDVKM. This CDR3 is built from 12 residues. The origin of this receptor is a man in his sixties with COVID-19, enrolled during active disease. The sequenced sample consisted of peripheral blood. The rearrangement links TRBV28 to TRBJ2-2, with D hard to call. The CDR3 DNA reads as TGTGCCAGCAGTTTATTATCCGGGGAGCTGTTTTTT. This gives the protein CASSLLSGELFF. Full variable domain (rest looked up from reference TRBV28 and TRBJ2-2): DVKVTQSSRYLVKRTGEKVFLECVQDMDHENMFWYRQDPGLGLRLIYFSYDVKMKEKGDIPEGYSVSREKKERFSLILESASTNQTSMYLCASSLLSGELFFGEGSRLTVL.